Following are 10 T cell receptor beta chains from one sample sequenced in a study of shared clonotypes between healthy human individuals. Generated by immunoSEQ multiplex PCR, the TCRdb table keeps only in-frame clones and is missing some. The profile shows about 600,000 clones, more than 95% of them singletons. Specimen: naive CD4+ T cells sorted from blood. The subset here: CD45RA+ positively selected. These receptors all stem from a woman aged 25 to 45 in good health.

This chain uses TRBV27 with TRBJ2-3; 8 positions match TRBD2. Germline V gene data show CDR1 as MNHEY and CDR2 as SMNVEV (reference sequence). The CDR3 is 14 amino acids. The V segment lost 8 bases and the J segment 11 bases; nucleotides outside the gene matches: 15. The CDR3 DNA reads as TGTGCCAGCTCCTTAGCGGGACGGAGCGAGGTGCAGTATTTT. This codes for CASSLAGRSEVQYF.

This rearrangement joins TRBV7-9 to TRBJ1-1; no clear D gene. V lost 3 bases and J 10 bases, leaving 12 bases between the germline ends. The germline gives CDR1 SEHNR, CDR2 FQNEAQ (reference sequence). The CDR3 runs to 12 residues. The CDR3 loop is CASSFQDVRAFF. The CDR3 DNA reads TGTGCCAGCAGCTTTCAAGATGTAAGAGCTTTCTTT.

CDR3 loop: CASSVGLYEQYF. The CDR3, as DNA: TGTGCCAGCAGTGTAGGGCTCTACGAGCAGTACTTC. This chain uses TRBV2 with TRBJ2-7; D ambiguous. The CDR3 covers 12 residues. CDR1 SNHLY and CDR2 FYNNEI come from the germline V gene. Trimming cost V 4 bases and J 3 bases, with 7 bases left between them.

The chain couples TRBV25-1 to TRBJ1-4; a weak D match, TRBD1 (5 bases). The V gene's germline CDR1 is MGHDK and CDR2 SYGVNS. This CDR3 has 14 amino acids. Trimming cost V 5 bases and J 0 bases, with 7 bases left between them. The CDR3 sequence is CASSQGATNEKLFF. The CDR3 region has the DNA TGTGCCAGCAGTCAGGGCGCAACTAATGAAAAACTGTTTTTT.

In DNA, the CDR3 is TGTGCCAGCAGCTTGGGGACAGGCCCTGGGAACTATGGCTACACCTTC. Encoded protein: CASSLGTGPGNYGYTF. This chain connects TRBV7-8 to TRBJ1-2; 8 bases are shared with TRBD1. Germline CDR1 reads SGHVS; CDR2 reads FQNEAQ. The ends lost 3 bases at V and 2 bases at J; junction bases unmatched: 8. CDR3 size: 16 residues.

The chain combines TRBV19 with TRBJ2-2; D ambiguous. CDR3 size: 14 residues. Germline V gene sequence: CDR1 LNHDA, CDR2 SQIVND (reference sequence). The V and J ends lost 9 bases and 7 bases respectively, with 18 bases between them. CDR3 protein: CASTDDDRDGELFF. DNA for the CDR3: TGTGCCAGCACGGACGACGATAGGGACGGGGAGCTGTTTTTT.

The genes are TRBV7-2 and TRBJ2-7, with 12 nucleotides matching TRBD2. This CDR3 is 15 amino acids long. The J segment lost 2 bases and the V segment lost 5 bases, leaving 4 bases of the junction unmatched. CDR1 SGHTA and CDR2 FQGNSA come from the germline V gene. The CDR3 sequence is CASSKRTSGTYEQYF. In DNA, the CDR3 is TGTGCCAGCAGCAAGAGGACTAGCGGGACCTACGAGCAGTACTTC.

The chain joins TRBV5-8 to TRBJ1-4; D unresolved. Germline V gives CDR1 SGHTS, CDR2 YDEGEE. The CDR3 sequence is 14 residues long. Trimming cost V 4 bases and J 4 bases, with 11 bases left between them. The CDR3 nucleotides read TGTGCCAGCAGCCATGACGAATATAATGAAAAACTGTTTTTT. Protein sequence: CASSHDEYNEKLFF.

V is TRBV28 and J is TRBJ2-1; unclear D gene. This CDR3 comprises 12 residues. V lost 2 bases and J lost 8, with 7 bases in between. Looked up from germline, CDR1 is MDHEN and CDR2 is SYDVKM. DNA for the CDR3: TGTGCCAGCAGTTTAAGGAGCTATGAGCAGTTCTTC. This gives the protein CASSLRSYEQFF.

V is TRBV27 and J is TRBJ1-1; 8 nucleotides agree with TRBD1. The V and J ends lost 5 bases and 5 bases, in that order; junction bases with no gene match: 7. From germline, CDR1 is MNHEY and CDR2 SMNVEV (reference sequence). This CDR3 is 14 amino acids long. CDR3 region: CASSPRTGRTEAFF. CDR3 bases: TGTGCCAGCAGTCCCAGGACAGGGAGGACTGAAGCTTTCTTT.